Following are 19 T cell receptor beta chains from one sample sequenced in a study of T-cell reconstitution after alpha-beta-depleted transplantation in children. The library targeted TCRbeta and was prepared with unique molecular identifiers. Using its own MiXCR run on the PCR reads, TCRdb lists one record per CDR3 protein. This sample carries 700,000 or so distinct CDR3 sequences, over 10% of them seen once, and the ten largest clones take around 0.76%. The sample consisted of PBMCs, taken before TCRalphabeta/CD19-depleted stem cell transplant. Every receptor here comes from a girl aged 2 to 10 with congenital amegakaryocytic thrombocytopenia, due to receive a stem cell transplant.

This clonotype was seen once. The chain couples TRBV7-2 to TRBJ2-7, with 7 bases that match TRBD1. CDR1 is SGHTA, CDR2 FQGNSA, per germline. The CDR3 is made up of 14 amino acids. V shed 3 bases, J shed 5 bases, and the junction held 7 bases outside the gene matches. The CDR3 here is CASSFGTVVNEQYF. CDR3 sequence (DNA): TGTGCCAGCAGCTTCGGGACAGTAGTAAACGAGCAGTACTTC.

This clonotype was seen many times. The chain links TRBV20-1 to TRBJ2-1; no clear D gene. CDR3 length: 13 amino acids. Trimming shortened V by 3 bases and J by 0 bases, and 6 bases separated the two germline ends. Germline V gene data show CDR1 as DFQATT and CDR2 as SNEGSKA (reference sequence). The CDR3, as DNA: TGCAGTGCTAGCGCGACCTCCTACAATGAGCAGTTCTTC. This gives the protein CSASATSYNEQFF.

This clonotype was observed at least ten times. The chain recombines TRBV7-2 with TRBJ2-3; D is ambiguous. CDR1 is SGHTA, CDR2 FQGNSA, per germline. V shed 1 base and J shed 6 bases, with 8 bases lying between them. This CDR3 has 13 amino acids. The CDR3 sequence is CASSLVAGDTQYF. DNA of the CDR3: TGTGCCAGCAGCTTAGTTGCTGGGGATACGCAGTATTTT.

The rearrangement links TRBV5-1 to TRBJ2-2; TRBD2 matches at 13 bases. From germline, CDR1 is SGHRS and CDR2 YFSETQ. V gave up 4 bases and J gave up 4 bases; unmatched junction bases: 10. There are 18 residues in the CDR3. The CDR3 DNA follows: TGCGCCAGCAGCCCCGGGACTAGCGGGAAGGGGAGCACCGGGGAGCTGTTTTTT. Residues: CASSPGTSGKGSTGELFF.

The genes are TRBV12-3 or TRBV12-4 and TRBJ2-7; no reliable D call. The V and J ends lost 3 bases and 0 bases respectively, with 15 bases between them. The CDR3 length is 16 residues. The CDR3 DNA follows: TGTGCCAGCAGTTTGGGAAATATCGGAGACTCCTACGAGCAGTACTTC. As protein: CASSLGNIGDSYEQYF.

V is TRBV29-1 and J is TRBJ2-1, with TRBD1 identical over 7 bases. The V segment lost 3 bases and the J segment 8 bases; nucleotides outside the gene matches: 4. The CDR3 is 12 amino acids. CDR1 and CDR2 (germline): SQVTM, ANQGSEA. The CDR3 bases are TGCAGCGTTGATAACAGGGGCCATGAGCAGTTCTTC. Amino acids: CSVDNRGHEQFF.

This clonotype was detected many times. This rearrangement joins TRBV10-2 to TRBJ1-2; weak D call: TRBD1 (5 bases). The CDR3 totals 15 residues. V was cut by 3 bases and J by 1 base, with 12 bases left in between. Germline-derived CDR1 and CDR2 are WSHSY and SAAADI. The CDR3 reads CASSDVRGDNYGYTF. The CDR3 DNA reads TGCGCCAGCAGTGATGTACGGGGGGATAACTATGGCTACACCTTC.

V usage is TRBV6-1 and J usage is TRBJ2-5; D could derive from TRBD1 or TRBD2 (5 bases each). Germline V gene data show CDR1 as MNHNS and CDR2 as SASEGT. This CDR3 spans 14 amino acids. The V gene lost 7 bases and the J gene lost 0 bases, with 12 bases spanning the gap. Written as DNA, the CDR3 is TGTGCCAGCATCCGGGGCAGCTACCAAGAGACCCAGTACTTC. It codes for CASIRGSYQETQYF.

This clonotype was counted between two and nine times. V usage is TRBV5-1 and J usage is TRBJ2-7; TRBD2 might be the D (5 bases). Trimming cost V 2 bases and J 4 bases, with 16 bases left between them. Germline CDR1 reads SGHRS; CDR2 reads YFSETQ. This CDR3 is built from 15 residues. CDR3 amino acids: CASSFGPEGIYEQYF. The CDR3 DNA is TGCGCCAGCAGCTTCGGACCCGAGGGAATTTACGAGCAGTACTTC.

This clonotype was seen a single time. This may come from a read error, since a much larger clone is one base off. This chain links TRBV7-8 with TRBJ2-3, with 8 positions matching TRBD2. This CDR3 contains 16 residues. Looked up from germline, CDR1 is SGHVS and CDR2 is FQNEAQ. The CDR3: CASSLPTSGQGDTKYF. As DNA, the CDR3 is TGTGCCAGCAGCTTACCCACTAGCGGCCAAGGAGATACGAAGTATTTT.

The rearrangement joins TRBV9 to TRBJ2-1; 7 positions match TRBD2. CDR1 is SGDLS, CDR2 YYNGEE, per germline. The CDR3 extends over 13 amino acids. The J segment lost 13 bases and the V segment lost 4 bases, leaving 11 bases of the junction unmatched. DNA of the CDR3: TGTGCCAGCAGCCCCATAGCGGGCTCGACCCAGTTCTTC. This sequence encodes CASSPIAGSTQFF.

This clonotype was detected ten times or more. This chain joins TRBV28 and TRBJ2-2; D not resolved. The CDR3 covers 14 residues. V shed 4 bases and J shed 0 bases, with 6 bases lying between them. Germline-derived CDR1 and CDR2 are MDHEN and SYDVKM. The CDR3: CASSWRANTGELFF. Written as DNA, the CDR3 is TGTGCCAGCAGTTGGAGAGCGAACACCGGGGAGCTGTTTTTT. Filled out from reference TRBV28 and TRBJ2-2, the complete variable domain reads DVKVTQSSRYLVKRTGEKVFLECVQDMDHENMFWYRQDPGLGLRLIYFSYDVKMKEKGDIPEGYSVSREKKERFSLILESASTNQTSMYLCASSWRANTGELFFGEGSRLTVL.

A few counts support this clonotype. The chain uses TRBV5-1 and TRBJ2-2; the D gene is possibly TRBD1 (5 bases). Trimming left V 4 bases short and J 7 bases short, with 14 bases between. Germline V lookup: CDR1 SGHRS, CDR2 YFSETQ. CDR3 size: 14 residues. The CDR3 region has the DNA TGCGCCAGCAGCAATGAAGCAGGGATCGGGGAGCTGTTTTTT. It specifies CASSNEAGIGELFF.

This clonotype was recorded many times. The V and J genes are TRBV20-1 and TRBJ2-7; D may be TRBD1 or TRBD2 (5 bases each). CDR3 length: 15 amino acids. With 1 base removed from V and 0 bases from J, the gap between germline ends came to 13 bases. From germline, CDR1 is DFQATT and CDR2 SNEGSKA (reference sequence). The CDR3 DNA sequence: TGCAGTGCTAGAGGAAACGGGGCGTTCTCCTACGAGCAGTACTTC. Protein sequence: CSARGNGAFSYEQYF.

A few counts support this clonotype. This sequence joins TRBV25-1 and TRBJ1-2, with a possible D match to TRBD1 (5 bases). There are 16 residues in the CDR3. CDR1 and CDR2 from the germline V gene are MGHDK and SYGVNS. V shed 1 base and J shed 1 base, with 13 bases lying between them. CDR3 bases: TGTGCCAGCAGTGAATCGAGCGACAGTATTAACTATGGCTACACCTTC. It is translated as CASSESSDSINYGYTF.

The chain has TRBV7-9 and TRBJ1-1; weak D call: TRBD1 (5 bases). Per germline, CDR1 SEHNR and CDR2 FQNEAQ (reference sequence). The CDR3 spans 12 residues. Deletions cut 8 bases from V and 0 bases from J, with 7 bases between. The CDR3 DNA is TGTGCCAGCGTGGGACTGAACACTGAAGCTTTCTTT. Residues: CASVGLNTEAFF.

This clonotype was observed at least ten times. DNA for the CDR3: TGCAGTGCTCTTAGCGGGAGCACCTACAATGAGCAGTTCTTC. It codes for CSALSGSTYNEQFF. The gene calls are TRBV20-1 and TRBJ2-1; 9 nucleotides match TRBD2. The trim removed 5 bases at V and 2 bases at J, leaving 4 bases unmatched. This CDR3 has 14 residues. The V gene's germline CDR1 is DFQATT and CDR2 SNEGSKA (reference sequence).

Turning to this clonotype: This sequence may be a read error, since a much larger clone differs from it by one base. The chain uses TRBV4-1 and TRBJ1-2; perhaps TRBD1 as D (6 bases). Looked up from germline, CDR1 is MGHRA and CDR2 is YSYEKL. This CDR3 region has 13 residues. The CDR3 loop reads CASPEEGDYGDTF. The CDR3 bases are TGCGCCAGCCCGGAAGAGGGGGACTATGGCGACACCTTC.

This clonotype came up a few times. This chain joins TRBV15 and TRBJ1-2; tentative D call: TRBD1 (6 bases). In germline, CDR1 is LNHNV, CDR2 YYDKDF (reference sequence). The V end lost 4 bases, the J end lost 4 bases, and 7 bases lay between the germline ends. This CDR3 region has 12 residues. The CDR3 spells CATSKGGYGYTF. CDR3 nucleotides: TGTGCCACCAGCAAAGGGGGCTATGGCTACACCTTC.